This T cell receptor (beta chain) was captured in a study of blood T cell repertoires in COVID-19. This table comes from immunoSEQ multiplex PCR, and its TCRdb copy is limited to in-frame clones, with some not included. The table includes 200,000 to 300,000 clones, over 80% detected once. Germline values: CDR1 LNHNV, CDR2 YYDKDF (reference sequence). This CDR3 region has 16 residues. The V and J ends lost 2 bases and 10 bases, in that order; junction bases with no gene match: 10. Input material: peripheral blood. This TCR was recovered from a woman aged 60-75 years with active or convalescent COVID-19. This chain links TRBV15 with TRBJ2-1; TRBD2 matches 11 bases. CDR3 DNA: TGTGCCACCAGCAGATCTACTAGCGGGAGCACAAAAGAGCAGTTCTTC. Translation: CATSRSTSGSTKEQFF.